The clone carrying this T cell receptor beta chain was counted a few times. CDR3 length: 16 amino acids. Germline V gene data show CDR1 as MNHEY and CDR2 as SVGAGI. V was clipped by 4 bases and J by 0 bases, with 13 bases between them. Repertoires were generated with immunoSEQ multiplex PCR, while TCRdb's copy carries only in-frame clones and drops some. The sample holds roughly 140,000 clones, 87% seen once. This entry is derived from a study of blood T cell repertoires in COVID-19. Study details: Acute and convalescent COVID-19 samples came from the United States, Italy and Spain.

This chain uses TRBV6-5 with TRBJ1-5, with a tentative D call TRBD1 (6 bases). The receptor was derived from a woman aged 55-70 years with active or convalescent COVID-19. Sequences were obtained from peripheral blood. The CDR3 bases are TGTGCCAGCAGTTCGTCGGGGGGCTATAGCAATCAGCCCCAGCATTTT. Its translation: CASSSSGGYSNQPQHF.